This T cell receptor beta chain was captured in a study of lymphopenia after photon versus proton radiotherapy (dated by TCRdb to the late 2010s). Regarding the research as a whole: In patients with gastrointestinal tumors who developed high-grade lymphopenia, the study compared the immunological effects of photon radiation therapy with those of proton radiation therapy. The roughly 18 patients in the cohort had gastrointestinal tumors, were treated with either photon or proton therapy, and subsequently developed lymphopenia. The study was designed to characterize how the impact on the immune system differs between the two radiation modalities. The study at large found these results: The survival association was examined only in patients who died, and the authors described better survival with proton therapy as a possibility, not as a demonstrated result. During treatment, patients who received proton therapy stayed relatively stable, whereas patients who received photon therapy lost naive T cells and TCR diversity and gained effector/memory populations. After the lymphocyte count nadir, photon-treated repertoires showed oligoclonal expansion, especially of CD8+ Temra cells, which drove the drop in diversity. Across the cohort, among patients who died, a greater drop in TCR diversity after the nadir was inversely correlated with overall survival time.

Library preparation used the immunoSEQ multiplex PCR assay. Deep sequencing of rearranged TCR beta loci, alongside multiparametric flow cytometry, was used to profile T cell repertoires. Here the immuneACCESS table is served through TCRdb, limited to in-frame sequences with V and J called. Missing clones are a known gap in these copies; in checked studies unresolved V genes cover under half, and the rest lacks a known reason. Present in this sample are fewer than 20,000 clones, 80% to 90% of which were seen just once. The ten top clones hold 9% to 10% of the sample. Between the V and J ends, shortened by 4 bases and 10 bases respectively, the junction contains 11 bases. Including the terminal cysteine and phenylalanine, the CDR3 comprises 13 residues. Only the CDR3 part of the read is kept: 39 bases, read in frame from the first base. Sequences SNHLY (CDR1) and FYNNEI (CDR2) are obtained from the germline V gene.

This clone is described as medium-sized (0.01 to 0.1%). The specificity of this receptor is unknown. Within one base of it there is no much larger clone, and no base qualities were kept. The source is a man in his sixties or seventies with pancreatic cancer. This chain is built from TRBV2 and TRBJ1-6; a weak D assignment points to TRBD1 (5 bases agree). The sequencing here drew on peripheral blood, taken from a patient treated with proton-based radiotherapy. The DNA is TGTGCCAGCAGTGGGGGCTTCGGGTCACCCCTCCACTTT. Its translation reads: CASSGGFGSPLHF.